This T cell receptor (beta chain) was observed in a study of T cells in Graves' hyperthyroidism and ophthalmopathy. General study points: Ophthalmopathy was predicted by the model a median of about 6.7 months ahead of onset. In simple terms, a model built on 13 V-J features told ophthalmopathy apart from stable hyperthyroidism.

The authors deemed Graves' hyperthyroidism stable absent ophthalmopathy progression within 18 months. This sample holds PBMCs from approximately 9 ml fresh peripheral blood. The sample holds many counts of this clonotype. The target antigen is unknown. Germline V lookup: CDR1 MNHEY, CDR2 SMNVEV (reference sequence). The CDR3 is made up of 14 amino acids. V lost 4 bases, J lost 4 bases, and 13 bases lay in between. TCR beta CDR3 regions were amplified from RNA transcripts. Using the HTBI primer set, a first-round RT-PCR was run on the TCR CDR3. Via MiXCR, TCRdb re-called the multiplex PCR reads, giving one row per CDR3 protein. The repertoire holds 470,000 or so distinct CDR3 sequences, with roughly 20% as singletons.

The clonotype originates from a man between 18 and 29 years old with Graves' hyperthyroidism. Sequencing used blood. The gene calls are TRBV27 and TRBJ1-2; D not certain. The chain's CDR3 is CASSSLKDVYGYTF. As DNA, the CDR3 is TGTGCCAGCAGTTCCCTGAAGGACGTCTATGGCTACACCTTC.